This is a list of T cell receptor beta chains from one sample in a study of glioma-infiltrating T cells. TCRdb itself ran the multiplex PCR reads through MiXCR, one entry per CDR3 protein. The sample yields fewer than 110,000 distinct CDR3 sequences, 29% seen once. Sequenced input: glioma tissue, nonneoplastic brain tissue, or PBMCs (not recorded which). The receptor set was obtained from a human donor with low-grade glioma or glioblastoma, undergoing nonglioma brain surgery, or in good health (not recorded which). CDR3s include the opening cysteine and the closing phenylalanine or tryptophan. The order of the fields is V gene, CDR3 protein.

v_gene: TRBV3-1; CDR3aa: CASSHPSRGRQETQYF
v_gene: TRBV6-1; CDR3aa: CASRPDSASSYEQYF
v_gene: TRBV27; CDR3aa: CASRDSLRAPQHF
v_gene: TRBV7-2; CDR3aa: CASSPQGRIAEQYF
v_gene: TRBV12-5; CDR3aa: CASGLIREQLSSYNEQFF
v_gene: TRBV20-1; CDR3aa: CSAQGGGVENEQFF
v_gene: TRBV20-1; CDR3aa: CSARPRLNTEAFF
v_gene: TRBV4-3; CDR3aa: CASSQETGVAGNTIYF
v_gene: TRBV6-1; CDR3aa: CASRGGLAGYNEQFF
v_gene: TRBV7-8; CDR3aa: CASSPTSGGYNEQFF
v_gene: TRBV7-2; CDR3aa: CASSLPGAKSPLHF
v_gene: TRBV14; CDR3aa: CASSQMGQGNHEQYF
v_gene: TRBV20-1; CDR3aa: CSAREGQDNYGYTF
v_gene: TRBV2; CDR3aa: CASSRGSTEAFF
v_gene: TRBV27; CDR3aa: CASSPADKTKLFF
v_gene: TRBV12-3/TRBV12-4; CDR3aa: CASSPGQGAPGPQHF
v_gene: TRBV19; CDR3aa: CASSISKGYTF
v_gene: TRBV4-1; CDR3aa: CASSPLSGAIEKLFF
v_gene: TRBV20-1; CDR3aa: CSARVGSGDTQYF
v_gene: TRBV28; CDR3aa: CASSGTSGGNEQFF
v_gene: TRBV28; CDR3aa: CASSFGVRGYTF
v_gene: TRBV4-3; CDR3aa: CASSQERGAYSYEQYF
v_gene: TRBV12-3/TRBV12-4; CDR3aa: CASTSTGRETQYF
v_gene: TRBV3-1; CDR3aa: CASSRPRNTEAFF
v_gene: TRBV20-1; CDR3aa: CSAPTGGYTDTQYF
v_gene: TRBV2; CDR3aa: CASSEGVILTDTQYF
v_gene: TRBV18; CDR3aa: CASQRILQQNRPQHF
v_gene: TRBV10-3; CDR3aa: CAISDGVLNIQYF
v_gene: TRBV27; CDR3aa: CASSQQGANQPQHF
v_gene: TRBV18; CDR3aa: CASSPPPTAPGKETQYF
v_gene: TRBV20-1; CDR3aa: CSARTAFNTEAFF
v_gene: TRBV7-7; CDR3aa: CASSLDPTGNYEQYF
v_gene: TRBV3-1; CDR3aa: CASSLRTGQETQYF
v_gene: TRBV9; CDR3aa: CASSARGGDAYGYTF
v_gene: TRBV7-2; CDR3aa: CASSLGGPPYNEQFF
v_gene: TRBV12-3/TRBV12-4; CDR3aa: CASSLDLANYGYTF
v_gene: TRBV14; CDR3aa: CASSRVSGGSTEAFF
v_gene: TRBV13; CDR3aa: CASSLAGGFSTGELFF
v_gene: TRBV12-3/TRBV12-4; CDR3aa: CASSPHDSYNSPLHF
v_gene: TRBV11-2; CDR3aa: CASSLAGGSNQPQHF
v_gene: TRBV28; CDR3aa: CASFRGNTVTFF